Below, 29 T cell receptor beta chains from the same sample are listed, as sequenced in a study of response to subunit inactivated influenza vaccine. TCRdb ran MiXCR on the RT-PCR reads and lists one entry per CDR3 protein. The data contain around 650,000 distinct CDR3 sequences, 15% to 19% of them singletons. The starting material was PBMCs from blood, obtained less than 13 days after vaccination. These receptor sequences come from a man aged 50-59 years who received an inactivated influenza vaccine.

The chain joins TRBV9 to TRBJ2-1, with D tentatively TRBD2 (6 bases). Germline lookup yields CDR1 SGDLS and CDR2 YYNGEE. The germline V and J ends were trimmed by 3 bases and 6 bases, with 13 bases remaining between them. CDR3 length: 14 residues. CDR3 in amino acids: CASSGAGITNEQFF. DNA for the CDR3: TGTGCCAGCAGCGGGGCGGGAATAACCAATGAGCAGTTCTTC.

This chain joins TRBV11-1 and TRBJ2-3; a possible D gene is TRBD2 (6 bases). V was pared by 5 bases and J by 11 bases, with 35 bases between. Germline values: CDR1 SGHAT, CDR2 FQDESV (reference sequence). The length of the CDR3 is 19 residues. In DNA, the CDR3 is TGTGCCAGCAGCCCCCTTGCCGGACGAACCTCGCAATATACCGGGGGGCAGTATTTT. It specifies CASSPLAGRTSQYTGGQYF. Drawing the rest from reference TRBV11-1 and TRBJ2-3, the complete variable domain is EAEVAQSPRYKITEKSQAVAFWCDPISGHATLYWYRQILGQGPELLVQFQDESVVDDSQLPKDRFSAERLKGVDSTLKIQPAELGDSAMYLCASSPLAGRTSQYTGGQYFGPGTRLTVL.

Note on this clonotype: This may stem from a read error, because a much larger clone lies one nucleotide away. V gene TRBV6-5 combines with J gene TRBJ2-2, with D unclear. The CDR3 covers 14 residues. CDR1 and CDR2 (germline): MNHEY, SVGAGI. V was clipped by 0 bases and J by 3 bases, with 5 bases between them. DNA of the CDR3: TGTGCCAGCAGTTACTCGATGGACACCGGGGAGCTGTTTTTT. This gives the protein CASSYSMDTGELFF.

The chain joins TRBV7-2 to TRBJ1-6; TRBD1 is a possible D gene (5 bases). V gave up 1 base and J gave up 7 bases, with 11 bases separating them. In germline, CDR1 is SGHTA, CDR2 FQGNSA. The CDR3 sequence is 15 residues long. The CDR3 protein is CASSLVSRGNSPLHF. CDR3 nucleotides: TGTGCCAGCAGCTTAGTGTCCCGGGGGAATTCACCCCTCCACTTT.

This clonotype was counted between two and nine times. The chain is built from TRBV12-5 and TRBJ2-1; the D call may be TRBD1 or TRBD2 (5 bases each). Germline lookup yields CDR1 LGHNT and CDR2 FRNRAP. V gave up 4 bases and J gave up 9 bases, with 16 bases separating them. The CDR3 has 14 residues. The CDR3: CASGSTGTVGEQFF. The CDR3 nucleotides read TGTGCTAGTGGTTCAACCGGGACGGTGGGTGAGCAGTTCTTC.

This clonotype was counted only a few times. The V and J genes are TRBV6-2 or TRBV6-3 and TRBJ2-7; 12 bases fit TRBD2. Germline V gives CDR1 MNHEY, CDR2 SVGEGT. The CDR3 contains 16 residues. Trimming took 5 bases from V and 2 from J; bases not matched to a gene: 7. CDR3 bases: TGTGCCAGCAGTAGGACTAGCGGGAATGGACCCTACGAGCAGTACTTC. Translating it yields CASSRTSGNGPYEQYF.

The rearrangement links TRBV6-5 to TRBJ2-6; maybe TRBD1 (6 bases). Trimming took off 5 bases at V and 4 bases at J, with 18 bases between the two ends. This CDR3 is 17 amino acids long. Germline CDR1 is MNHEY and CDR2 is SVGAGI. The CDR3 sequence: CASSRPSTGSGANVLTF. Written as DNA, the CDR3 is TGTGCCAGCAGTCGACCGAGTACAGGGTCCGGGGCCAACGTCCTGACTTTC.

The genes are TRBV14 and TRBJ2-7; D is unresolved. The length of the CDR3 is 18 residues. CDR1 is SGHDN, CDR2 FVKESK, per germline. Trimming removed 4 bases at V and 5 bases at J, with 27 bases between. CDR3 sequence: CASSLTRPGRTLVDEQYF. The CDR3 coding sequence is TGTGCCAGCAGCCTGACAAGACCGGGTCGTACACTGGTCGACGAGCAGTACTTC.

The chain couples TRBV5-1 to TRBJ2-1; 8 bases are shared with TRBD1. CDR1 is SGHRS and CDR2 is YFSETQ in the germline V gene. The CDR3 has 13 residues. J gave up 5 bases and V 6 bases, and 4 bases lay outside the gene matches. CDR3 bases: TGCGCCAGCAAACAGGGGGAGCACAATGAGCAGTTCTTC. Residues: CASKQGEHNEQFF.

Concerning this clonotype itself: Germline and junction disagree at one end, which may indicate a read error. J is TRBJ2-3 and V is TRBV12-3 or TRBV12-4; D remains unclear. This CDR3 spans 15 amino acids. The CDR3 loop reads CSSTGALDATDTQYF. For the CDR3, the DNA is TGTTCCAGCACTGGCGCCCTGGACGCCACAGATACGCAGTATTTT.

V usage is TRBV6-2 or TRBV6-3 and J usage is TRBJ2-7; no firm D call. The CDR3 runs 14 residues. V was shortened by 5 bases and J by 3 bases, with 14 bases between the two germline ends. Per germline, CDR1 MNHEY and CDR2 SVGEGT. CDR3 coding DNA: TGTGCCAGCAGTCCCAAGAGGCTCTTCTACGAGCAGTACTTC. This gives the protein CASSPKRLFYEQYF.

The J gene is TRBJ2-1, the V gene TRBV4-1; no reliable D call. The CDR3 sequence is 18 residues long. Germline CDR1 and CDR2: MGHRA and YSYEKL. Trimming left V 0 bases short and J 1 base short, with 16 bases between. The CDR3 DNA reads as TGCGCCAGCAGCCAAGATAGGCAGGACCACCCGTCCTACAATGAGCAGTTCTTC. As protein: CASSQDRQDHPSYNEQFF.

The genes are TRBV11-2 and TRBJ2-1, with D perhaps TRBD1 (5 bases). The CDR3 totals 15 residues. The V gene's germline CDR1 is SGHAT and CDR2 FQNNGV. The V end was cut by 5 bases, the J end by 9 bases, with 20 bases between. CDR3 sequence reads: CASSPTPKLRGEQFF. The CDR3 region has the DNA TGTGCCAGCAGCCCTACCCCAAAACTAAGGGGTGAGCAGTTCTTC.

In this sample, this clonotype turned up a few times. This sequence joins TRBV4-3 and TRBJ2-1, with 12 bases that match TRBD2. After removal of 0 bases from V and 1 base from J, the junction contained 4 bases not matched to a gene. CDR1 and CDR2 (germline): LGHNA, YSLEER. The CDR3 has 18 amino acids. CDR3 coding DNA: TGCGCCAGCAGCCAAGATCCGGGACTAGCGGGTTCCTACAATGAGCAGTTCTTC. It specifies CASSQDPGLAGSYNEQFF.

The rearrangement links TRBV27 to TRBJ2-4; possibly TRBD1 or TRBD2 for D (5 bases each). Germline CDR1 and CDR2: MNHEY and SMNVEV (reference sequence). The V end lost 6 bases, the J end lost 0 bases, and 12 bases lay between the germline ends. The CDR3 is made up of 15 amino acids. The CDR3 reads CASSTSGGAKNIQYF. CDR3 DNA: TGTGCCAGCAGCACCAGTGGGGGAGCCAAAAACATTCAGTACTTC.

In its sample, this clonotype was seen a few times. The CDR3 nucleotides read TGCAGTGCTAGAGATCAAGGGGGGCTCATGAACACTGAAGCTTTCTTT. This gives the protein CSARDQGGLMNTEAFF. The chain recombines TRBV20-1 with TRBJ1-1; weak D call: TRBD1 (6 bases). CDR1 DFQATT and CDR2 SNEGSKA come from the germline V gene (reference sequence). This CDR3 is built from 16 residues. Trimming pared 0 bases from V and 0 bases from J, leaving 14 bases between.

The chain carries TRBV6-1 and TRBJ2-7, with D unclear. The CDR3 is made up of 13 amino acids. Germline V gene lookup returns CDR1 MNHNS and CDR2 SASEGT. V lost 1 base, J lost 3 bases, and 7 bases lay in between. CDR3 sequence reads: CASSEVSNYEQYF. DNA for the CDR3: TGTGCCAGCAGTGAAGTTAGCAACTACGAGCAGTACTTC.

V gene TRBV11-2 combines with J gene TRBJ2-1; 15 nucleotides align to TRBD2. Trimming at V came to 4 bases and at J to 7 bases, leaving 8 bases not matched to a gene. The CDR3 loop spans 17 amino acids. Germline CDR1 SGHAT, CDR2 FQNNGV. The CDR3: CASSYRTSGGAGNEQFF. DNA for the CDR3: TGTGCCAGCAGCTACAGGACTAGCGGGGGGGCGGGGAATGAGCAGTTCTTC.

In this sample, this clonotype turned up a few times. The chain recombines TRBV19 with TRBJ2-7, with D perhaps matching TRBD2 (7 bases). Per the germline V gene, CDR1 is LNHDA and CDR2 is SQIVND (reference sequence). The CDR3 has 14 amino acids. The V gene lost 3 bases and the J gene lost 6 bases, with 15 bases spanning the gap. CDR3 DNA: TGTGCCAGTAGTATCGGAGGGGGGGAACGCGAGCAGTACTTC. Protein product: CASSIGGGEREQYF.

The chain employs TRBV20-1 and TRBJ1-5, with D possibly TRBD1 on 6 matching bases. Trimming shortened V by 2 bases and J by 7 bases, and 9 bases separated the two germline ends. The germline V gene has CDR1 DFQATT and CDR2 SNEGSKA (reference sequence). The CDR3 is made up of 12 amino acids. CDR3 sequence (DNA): TGCAGTGCTAGAAGGGGGAACCAGCCCCAGCATTTT. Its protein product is CSARRGNQPQHF.

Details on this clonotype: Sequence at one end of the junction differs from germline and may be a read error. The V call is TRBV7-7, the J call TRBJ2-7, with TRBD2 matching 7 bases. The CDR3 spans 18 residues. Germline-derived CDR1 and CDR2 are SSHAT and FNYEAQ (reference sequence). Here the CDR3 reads CASSLAPRRGRSSYEQYF. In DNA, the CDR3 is TGTGCTAGCAGCTTAGCGCCCAGGCGGGGGAGAAGCTCCTACGAGCAGTACTTC. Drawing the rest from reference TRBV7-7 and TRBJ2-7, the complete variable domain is GAGVSQSPRYKVTKRGQDVTLRCDPISSHATLYWYQQALGQGPEFLTYFNYEAQPDKSGLPSDRFSAERPEGSISTLTIQRTEQRDSAMYRCASSLAPRRGRSSYEQYFGPGTRLTVT.

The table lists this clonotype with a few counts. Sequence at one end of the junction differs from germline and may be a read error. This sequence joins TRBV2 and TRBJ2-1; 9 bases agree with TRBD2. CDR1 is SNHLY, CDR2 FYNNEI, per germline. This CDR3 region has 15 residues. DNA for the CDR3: TGTGCCAGCACTGAACTAGCGGGCCGAAAGAATGAGCAGTTCTTC. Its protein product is CASTELAGRKNEQFF.

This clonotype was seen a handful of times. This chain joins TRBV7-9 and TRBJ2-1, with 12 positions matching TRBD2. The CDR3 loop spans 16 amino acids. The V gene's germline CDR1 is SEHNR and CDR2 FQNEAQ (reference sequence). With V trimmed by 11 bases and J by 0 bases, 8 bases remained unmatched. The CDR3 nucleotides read TGTGCCGGGGAAGGGACTAGCGGGTCCTCCTACAATGAGCAGTTCTTC. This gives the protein CAGEGTSGSSYNEQFF.

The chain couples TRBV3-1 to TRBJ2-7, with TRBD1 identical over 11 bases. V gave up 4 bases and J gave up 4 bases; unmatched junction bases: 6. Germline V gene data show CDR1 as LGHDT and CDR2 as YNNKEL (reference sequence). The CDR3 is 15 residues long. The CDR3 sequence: CASSRSGTGGYEQYF. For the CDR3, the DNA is TGTGCCAGCAGCCGGTCCGGGACAGGGGGATACGAGCAGTACTTC.

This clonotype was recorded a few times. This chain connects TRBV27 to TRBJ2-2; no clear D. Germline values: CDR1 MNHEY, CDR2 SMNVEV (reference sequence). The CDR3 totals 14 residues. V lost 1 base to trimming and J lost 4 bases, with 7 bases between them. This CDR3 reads CASSLLPVTGELFF. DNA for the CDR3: TGTGCCAGCAGTTTATTGCCAGTCACCGGGGAGCTGTTTTTT.

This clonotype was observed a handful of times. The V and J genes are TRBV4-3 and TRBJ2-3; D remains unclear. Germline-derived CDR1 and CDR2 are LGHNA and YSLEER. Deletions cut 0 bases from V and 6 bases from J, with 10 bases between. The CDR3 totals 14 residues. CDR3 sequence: CASSQDRVKDTQYF. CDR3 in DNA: TGCGCCAGCAGCCAAGATCGAGTGAAGGATACGCAGTATTTT.

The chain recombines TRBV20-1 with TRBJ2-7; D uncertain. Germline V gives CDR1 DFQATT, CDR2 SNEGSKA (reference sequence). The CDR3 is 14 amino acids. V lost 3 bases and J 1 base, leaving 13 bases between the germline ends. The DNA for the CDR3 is TGCAGTGCTAGTTTAGAATCCTTTTCCTACGAGCAGTACTTC. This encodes CSASLESFSYEQYF.

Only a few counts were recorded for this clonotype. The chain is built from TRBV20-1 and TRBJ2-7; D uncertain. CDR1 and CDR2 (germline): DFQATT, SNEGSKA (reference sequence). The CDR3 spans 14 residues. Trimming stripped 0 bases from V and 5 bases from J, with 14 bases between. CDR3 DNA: TGCAGTGCTAGAGATCTGACCGGAAGACACGAGCAGTACTTC. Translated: CSARDLTGRHEQYF.

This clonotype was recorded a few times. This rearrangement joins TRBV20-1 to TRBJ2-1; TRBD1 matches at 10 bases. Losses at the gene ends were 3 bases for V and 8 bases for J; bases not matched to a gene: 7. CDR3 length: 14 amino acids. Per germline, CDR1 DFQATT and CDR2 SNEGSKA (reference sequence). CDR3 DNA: TGCAGTGCTAGCCGGGACAGGGGATTCGATGAGCAGTTCTTC. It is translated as CSASRDRGFDEQFF.